A selection of T cell receptor beta chains follows, all from one sample in a study of cytomegalovirus exposure and HLA in healthy donors. TCRdb keeps only in-frame clones here, not all; method: immunoSEQ multiplex PCR. The sample gives 210,000 or so clones, roughly four fifths of which show up once; approximately 2.1% is in the top ten. Source material: PBMCs. The receptors derive from a woman aged 25 to 45 in good health and CMV-seropositive. The CDR3 runs from the conserved cysteine through the conserved F or W. A D gene is named only where the DNA matches it firmly. Size is stated for part of the rows, as once, few or many counts, or as a class when the clone is expanded.

d_gene: TRBD1; abundance: NA; v_gene: TRBV18; j_gene: TRBJ1-1; CDR3nt: TGTGCCAGCTCACGTACCGGCACAGGGGGAGAGTTCACTGAAGCTTTCTTT; CDR3aa: CASSRTGTGGEFTEAFF
d_gene: TRBD2; abundance: NA; v_gene: TRBV7-3; j_gene: TRBJ2-3; CDR3nt: TGTGCCAGCAGCTTAGAGAGCGGGAGGGCCGGGGGTACGCAGTATTTT; CDR3aa: CASSLESGRAGGTQYF
d_gene: TRBD1; abundance: NA; v_gene: TRBV13; j_gene: TRBJ2-3; CDR3nt: TGTGCCAGCAGCTTAGGGGGCAGGGGGAGCACAGATACGCAGTATTTT; CDR3aa: CASSLGGRGSTDTQYF
d_gene: NA; abundance: NA; v_gene: TRBV23-1; j_gene: TRBJ2-3; CDR3nt: TGCGCCAGCAGTCGCCCTAATACGCAGTATTTT; CDR3aa: CASSRPNTQYF
d_gene: TRBD1; abundance: NA; v_gene: TRBV29-1; j_gene: TRBJ1-2; CDR3nt: TGCAGCGTTCAGGGGGCTAACTATGGCTACACCTTC; CDR3aa: CSVQGANYGYTF
d_gene: TRBD2; abundance: NA; v_gene: TRBV27; j_gene: TRBJ2-1; CDR3nt: TGTGCCAGCAGTCCTACGACTAGCGGGCGGTCTAAGCAGTTCTTC; CDR3aa: CASSPTTSGRSKQFF
d_gene: TRBD2; abundance: NA; v_gene: TRBV28; j_gene: TRBJ2-4; CDR3nt: TGTGCCAGCAGAGCCTCCCGCGGGAGCAAAAACATTCAGTACTTC; CDR3aa: CASRASRGSKNIQYF
d_gene: NA; abundance: few; v_gene: TRBV30; j_gene: TRBJ2-7; CDR3nt: TGTGCCTGGAGTGCAGTCCCCTACGAGCAGTACTTC; CDR3aa: CAWSAVPYEQYF
d_gene: NA; abundance: few; v_gene: TRBV10-3; j_gene: TRBJ1-4; CDR3nt: TGTGCCATCAGTGCGACGGGGAATGAAAAACTGTTTTTT; CDR3aa: CAISATGNEKLFF
d_gene: NA; abundance: NA; v_gene: TRBV7-9; j_gene: TRBJ1-6; CDR3nt: TGTGCCAGCAGCTTTGAACAGCTGAATAATTCACCCCTCCACTTT; CDR3aa: CASSFEQLNNSPLHF
d_gene: NA; abundance: NA; v_gene: TRBV5-1; j_gene: TRBJ1-3; CDR3nt: TGCGCCAGCGCGATCCAGGACACTGGAAACACCATATATTTT; CDR3aa: CASAIQDTGNTIYF
d_gene: NA; abundance: NA; v_gene: TRBV4-3; j_gene: TRBJ1-4; CDR3nt: TGCGCCAGCAGCCAAATCCAGGGAACTAATGAAAAACTGTTTTTT; CDR3aa: CASSQIQGTNEKLFF
d_gene: TRBD2; abundance: NA; v_gene: TRBV9; j_gene: TRBJ2-1; CDR3nt: TGTGCCAGCAGCGGATCTAGCGGGGGGGCCGCGGTTGGCAATGAGCAGTTCTTC; CDR3aa: CASSGSSGGAAVGNEQFF
d_gene: NA; abundance: NA; v_gene: TRBV11-3; j_gene: TRBJ1-4; CDR3nt: TGTGCCAGCAGCCCAACTGGGGAGGCCAGTCCTTATGAAAAACTGTTTTTT; CDR3aa: CASSPTGEASPYEKLFF
d_gene: TRBD2; abundance: NA; v_gene: TRBV19; j_gene: TRBJ2-1; CDR3nt: TGTGCCAGTATTTCCAGCGGGAGGTACAATGAGCAGTTCTTC; CDR3aa: CASISSGRYNEQFF
d_gene: NA; abundance: NA; v_gene: TRBV7-3; j_gene: TRBJ2-2; CDR3nt: TGTGCCAGCAGCTCACTAACAGCCGGCCCGGGGACCGGGGAGCTGTTTTTT; CDR3aa: CASSSLTAGPGTGELFF
d_gene: NA; abundance: few; v_gene: TRBV4-3; j_gene: TRBJ2-4; CDR3nt: TGCGCCAGCAGCCAAGAAGGCCGGGGCATTCAGTACTTC; CDR3aa: CASSQEGRGIQYF
d_gene: NA; abundance: NA; v_gene: TRBV4-1; j_gene: TRBJ1-4; CDR3nt: TGCGCCAGCAGCTTTGGGGGGAATGAAAAACTGTTTTTT; CDR3aa: CASSFGGNEKLFF
d_gene: TRBD1; abundance: NA; v_gene: TRBV2; j_gene: TRBJ2-3; CDR3nt: TGTGCCAGCAGTATACAGGGGTTGGGGACAGATACGCAGTATTTT; CDR3aa: CASSIQGLGTDTQYF
d_gene: TRBD1; abundance: NA; v_gene: TRBV5-1; j_gene: TRBJ2-1; CDR3nt: TGCGCCAGCAGCTACCGGGACAGGAAATACAATGAGCAGTTCTTC; CDR3aa: CASSYRDRKYNEQFF
d_gene: NA; abundance: NA; v_gene: TRBV18; j_gene: TRBJ1-5; CDR3nt: TGTGCCAGCTCCCTCGGGCACGGACAACATCAGCCCCAGCATTTT; CDR3aa: CASSLGHGQHQPQHF
d_gene: NA; abundance: NA; v_gene: TRBV5-1; j_gene: TRBJ2-1; CDR3nt: TGCGCCAGCAGCTTGGTTGGAGGGTCCTACAATGAGCAGTTCTTC; CDR3aa: CASSLVGGSYNEQFF